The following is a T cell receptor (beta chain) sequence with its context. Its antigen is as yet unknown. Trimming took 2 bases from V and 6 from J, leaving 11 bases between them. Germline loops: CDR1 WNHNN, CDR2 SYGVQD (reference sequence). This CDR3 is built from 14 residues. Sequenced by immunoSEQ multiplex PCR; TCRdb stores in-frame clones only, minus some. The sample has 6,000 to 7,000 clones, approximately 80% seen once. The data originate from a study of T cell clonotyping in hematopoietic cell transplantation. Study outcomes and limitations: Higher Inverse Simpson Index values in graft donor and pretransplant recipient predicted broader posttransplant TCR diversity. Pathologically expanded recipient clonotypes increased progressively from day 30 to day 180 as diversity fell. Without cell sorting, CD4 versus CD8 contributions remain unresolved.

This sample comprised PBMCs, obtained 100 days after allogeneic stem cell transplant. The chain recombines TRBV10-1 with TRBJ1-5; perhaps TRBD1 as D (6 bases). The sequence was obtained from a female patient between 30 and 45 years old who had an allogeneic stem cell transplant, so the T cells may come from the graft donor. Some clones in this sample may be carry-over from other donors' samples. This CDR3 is CASSEASRGQPQHF. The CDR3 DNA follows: TGCGCCAGCAGTGAGGCTTCCAGGGGTCAGCCCCAGCATTTT.